This T cell receptor beta chain was obtained from a study of low-dose radiotherapy and immunotherapy resistance in tumors. Study as a whole: On an every-two-weeks schedule, patients received intravenous nivolumab 240 mg, along with ipilimumab 1 mg/kg every six weeks.

This CDR3 spans 15 amino acids. Germline CDR1 and CDR2: SGHNT and YENEEA. The ends lost 3 bases at V and 4 bases at J; junction bases unmatched: 4. This clonotype has a count of ten or more. Described time point: before trial treatment. Donors were dosed with nivolumab and ipilimumab; they also received aspirin, low-dose cyclophosphamide and low-dose radiotherapy. Alpha- and beta-chain coverage of first-strand cDNA came from TRAV- and TRBV-specific primers. Amplification, which lasted 20 to 25 PCR cycles, used a constant-region primer and V-primer adapter to amplify TCRs. TCRdb passed the reads through MiXCR, listing each CDR3 protein once. Of 64,000 or so distinct CDR3 sequences listed, around 27% are singletons.

The sequence came from a male donor with rectosigmoid adenocarcinoma. The J gene is TRBJ2-3, the V gene TRBV11-3; TRBD1 matches at 10 bases. The sample consisted of PBMCs, taken before treatment. The CDR3 bases are TGTGCCAGCAGCTTGGGGGGGACAGGGGCAGATACGCAGTATTTT. It encodes CASSLGGTGADTQYF.